The rows below give T cell receptor beta chains drawn from one sample of a study of Tregs in tolerant kidney transplant recipients. Sequencing used immunoSEQ multiplex PCR; TCRdb keeps in-frame clones, though not all of them. Altogether some 68,000 clones are present, 80% to 85% being singletons, with the ten largest covering 4.5% to 5.5%. The sequencing input was CD4+ T cells from blood. Receptors were obtained from a human donor in good health. CDR3s include the opening cysteine and the closing phenylalanine or tryptophan. D genes are given only for firm matches. Clone size is shown for a subset of rows, as once, few, many or a class of expanded clone.

J gene: TRBJ2-5; CDR3 length: 16; V gene: TRBV27; clone size: -; D gene: TRBD1; CDR3 DNA: TGTGCCAGCAGTTTCGTAACCGGGACAGCCGTCGGGACCCAGTACTTC; CDR3 protein: CASSFVTGTAVGTQYF
J gene: TRBJ2-2; CDR3 length: 15; V gene: TRBV11-3; clone size: -; D gene: TRBD1; CDR3 DNA: TGTGCCAGCAGCCGAACGGGACAGGGGACCGGGGAGCTGTTTTTT; CDR3 protein: CASSRTGQGTGELFF
J gene: TRBJ2-3; CDR3 length: 15; V gene: TRBV5-6; clone size: -; D gene: TRBD2; CDR3 DNA: TGTGCCAGCAGCTTGGGGCTAGCGGGGGCAGATACGCAGTATTTT; CDR3 protein: CASSLGLAGADTQYF
J gene: TRBJ2-7; CDR3 length: 14; V gene: TRBV30; clone size: -; D gene: TRBD1; CDR3 DNA: TGTGCCTGGAGGAAGGGACAGGGGTTCAACGAGCAGTACTTC; CDR3 protein: CAWRKGQGFNEQYF
J gene: TRBJ2-3; CDR3 length: 17; V gene: TRBV12-1; clone size: -; D gene: -; CDR3 DNA: TGTGCCAGCAGCTTACTAGCGGAGGGGGGAAACACAGATACGCAGTATTTT; CDR3 protein: CASSLLAEGGNTDTQYF
J gene: TRBJ1-4; CDR3 length: 14; V gene: TRBV5-4; clone size: -; D gene: -; CDR3 DNA: TGTGCCAGCAGTTCTCGGGGGTCAGATGAAAAACTGTTTTTT; CDR3 protein: CASSSRGSDEKLFF
J gene: TRBJ2-7; CDR3 length: 15; V gene: TRBV6-6; clone size: -; D gene: -; CDR3 DNA: TGTGCCAGCAGTCCTCGTCTGGAGGCGGGGAACGAGCAGTACTTC; CDR3 protein: CASSPRLEAGNEQYF
J gene: TRBJ1-1; CDR3 length: 13; V gene: TRBV19; clone size: -; D gene: -; CDR3 DNA: TGTGCCAGTAGTGCGAGGACGGGCACTGAAGCTTTCTTT; CDR3 protein: CASSARTGTEAFF
J gene: TRBJ2-2; CDR3 length: 16; V gene: TRBV5-1; clone size: -; D gene: TRBD1; CDR3 DNA: TGCGCCAGCAGCTTGCAGGGGGCGCAAGGCACCGGGGAGCTGTTTTTT; CDR3 protein: CASSLQGAQGTGELFF
J gene: TRBJ2-1; CDR3 length: 16; V gene: TRBV2; clone size: -; D gene: TRBD2; CDR3 DNA: TGTGCCAGCAGTGAGGTAGGGCTAGCGGGTAGGAATGAGCAGTTCTTC; CDR3 protein: CASSEVGLAGRNEQFF
J gene: TRBJ2-7; CDR3 length: 13; V gene: TRBV9; clone size: -; D gene: -; CDR3 DNA: TGTGCCAGCAGCGTAGAGGTCGGCTACGAGCAGTACTTC; CDR3 protein: CASSVEVGYEQYF
J gene: TRBJ2-3; CDR3 length: 15; V gene: TRBV6-5; clone size: few; D gene: TRBD2; CDR3 DNA: TGTGCCAGCCACTCGCCACTAGCGGGGAGGAATACGCAGTATTTT; CDR3 protein: CASHSPLAGRNTQYF
J gene: TRBJ2-1; CDR3 length: 13; V gene: TRBV5-4; clone size: -; D gene: -; CDR3 DNA: TGTGCCAGCAGCTTGGCAAGGAGCCATGAGCAGTTCTTC; CDR3 protein: CASSLARSHEQFF
J gene: TRBJ2-7; CDR3 length: 13; V gene: TRBV5-5; clone size: -; D gene: -; CDR3 DNA: TGTGCCAGTGATCAGGGGAGCTCCTACGAGCAGTACTTC; CDR3 protein: CASDQGSSYEQYF
J gene: TRBJ2-7; CDR3 length: 11; V gene: TRBV11-2; clone size: -; D gene: -; CDR3 DNA: TGTGCCAGCAGCTTAGTCTACGAGCAGTACTTC; CDR3 protein: CASSLVYEQYF
J gene: TRBJ2-3; CDR3 length: 17; V gene: TRBV4-1; clone size: -; D gene: -; CDR3 DNA: TGCGCCAGCAGCCAAGTTCGGGGGACGACTAGCACAGATACGCAGTATTTT; CDR3 protein: CASSQVRGTTSTDTQYF
J gene: TRBJ2-7; CDR3 length: 14; V gene: TRBV6-5; clone size: -; D gene: TRBD1; CDR3 DNA: TGTGCCAGCAGTCACAGGGGGCTCTCCTACGAGCAGTACTTC; CDR3 protein: CASSHRGLSYEQYF
J gene: TRBJ2-3; CDR3 length: 15; V gene: TRBV7-3; clone size: -; D gene: -; CDR3 DNA: TGTGCCAGCAGCTTCCTCCAGAAACGAACAGATACGCAGTATTTT; CDR3 protein: CASSFLQKRTDTQYF
J gene: TRBJ1-3; CDR3 length: 17; V gene: TRBV10-3; clone size: -; D gene: TRBD1; CDR3 DNA: TGTGCCATCAGTGACCCCCGACAGGGGATGTGGGGAAACACCATATATTTT; CDR3 protein: CAISDPRQGMWGNTIYF
J gene: TRBJ1-2; CDR3 length: 13; V gene: TRBV15; clone size: -; D gene: -; CDR3 DNA: TGTGCCACCAGTCCACAGAAGGACTATGGCTACACCTTC; CDR3 protein: CATSPQKDYGYTF
J gene: TRBJ2-7; CDR3 length: 17; V gene: TRBV2; clone size: -; D gene: -; CDR3 DNA: TGTGCCAGCAGTGAAAGTTTCCTAGGAGAAACCTTCTACGAGCAGTACTTC; CDR3 protein: CASSESFLGETFYEQYF
J gene: TRBJ1-6; CDR3 length: 15; V gene: TRBV9; clone size: -; D gene: TRBD1; CDR3 DNA: TGTGCCAGCAGCGTAGGACAGGGGGGGAATTCACCCCTCCACTTT; CDR3 protein: CASSVGQGGNSPLHF
J gene: TRBJ1-1; CDR3 length: 13; V gene: TRBV6-1; clone size: -; D gene: -; CDR3 DNA: TGTGCCAGCATGAGGCATAAGGACACTGAAGCTTTCTTT; CDR3 protein: CASMRHKDTEAFF
J gene: TRBJ1-2; CDR3 length: 12; V gene: TRBV28; clone size: -; D gene: -; CDR3 DNA: TGTGCCAGCAGTTTCGAAGAGACAGATTACACCTTC; CDR3 protein: CASSFEETDYTF
J gene: TRBJ2-4; CDR3 length: 15; V gene: TRBV6-4; clone size: -; D gene: -; CDR3 DNA: TGTGCCAGCAGTGACAGGGTTGTTGACAAAAACATTCAGTACTTC; CDR3 protein: CASSDRVVDKNIQYF
J gene: TRBJ1-4; CDR3 length: 13; V gene: TRBV7-9; clone size: -; D gene: -; CDR3 DNA: TGTGCCAGCGGACGGGGTACTAATGAAAAACTGTTTTTT; CDR3 protein: CASGRGTNEKLFF
J gene: TRBJ2-3; CDR3 length: 13; V gene: TRBV18; clone size: -; D gene: -; CDR3 DNA: TGTGCCAGCTCACTGGCCCAGGGCGATACGCAGTATTTT; CDR3 protein: CASSLAQGDTQYF
J gene: TRBJ2-7; CDR3 length: 13; V gene: TRBV5-5; clone size: -; D gene: TRBD1; CDR3 DNA: TGTGCCAGCAGCTTCGGGACAGGTTACGAGCAGTACTTC; CDR3 protein: CASSFGTGYEQYF
J gene: TRBJ1-1; CDR3 length: 14; V gene: TRBV19; clone size: -; D gene: -; CDR3 DNA: TGTGCCAGTATCTCCCCCGTGGGCGACACTGAAGCTTTCTTT; CDR3 protein: CASISPVGDTEAFF
J gene: TRBJ2-2; CDR3 length: 15; V gene: TRBV7-9; clone size: -; D gene: -; CDR3 DNA: TGTGCCAGCAGCTTAGCGACCGGGCCCACCGGGGAGCTGTTTTTT; CDR3 protein: CASSLATGPTGELFF
J gene: TRBJ2-7; CDR3 length: 12; V gene: TRBV30; clone size: -; D gene: TRBD2; CDR3 DNA: TGTGCCTGGGTTAGCGGGAGCTACGAGCAGTACTTC; CDR3 protein: CAWVSGSYEQYF
J gene: TRBJ2-7; CDR3 length: 15; V gene: TRBV5-5; clone size: -; D gene: TRBD2; CDR3 DNA: TGTGCCAGCAGCTTAGAGGGCGGGAGGGCCAACGAGCAGTACTTC; CDR3 protein: CASSLEGGRANEQYF
J gene: TRBJ1-1; CDR3 length: 15; V gene: TRBV5-4; clone size: few; D gene: -; CDR3 DNA: TGTGCCAGCAGCTCCCCCAACGCAGACAACACTGAAGCTTTCTTT; CDR3 protein: CASSSPNADNTEAFF
J gene: TRBJ2-7; CDR3 length: 17; V gene: TRBV7-2; clone size: -; D gene: -; CDR3 DNA: TGTGCCAGCAGCTCTCCGGCCCGACTAGGAGCTTCCTACGAGCAGTACTTC; CDR3 protein: CASSSPARLGASYEQYF
J gene: TRBJ1-5; CDR3 length: 18; V gene: TRBV7-8; clone size: -; D gene: -; CDR3 DNA: TGTGCCAGCAGCTTAGAGAACAGGAAGCGGGGACTTAATCAGCCCCAGCATTTT; CDR3 protein: CASSLENRKRGLNQPQHF
J gene: TRBJ2-1; CDR3 length: 15; V gene: TRBV7-2; clone size: -; D gene: TRBD2; CDR3 DNA: TGTGCCAGCAGCGATAGCGGGGGGCGGCACAATGAGCAGTTCTTC; CDR3 protein: CASSDSGGRHNEQFF
J gene: TRBJ2-3; CDR3 length: 12; V gene: TRBV5-1; clone size: -; D gene: TRBD2; CDR3 DNA: TGCGCCGGACGGGGGGACACAGATACGCAGTATTTT; CDR3 protein: CAGRGDTDTQYF
J gene: TRBJ1-4; CDR3 length: 16; V gene: TRBV15; clone size: -; D gene: -; CDR3 DNA: TGTGCCACCAGCAGAGATAGGTCAGGGGTTGCTGAAAAACTGTTTTTT; CDR3 protein: CATSRDRSGVAEKLFF
J gene: TRBJ2-7; CDR3 length: 16; V gene: TRBV15; clone size: -; D gene: TRBD2; CDR3 DNA: TGTGCCACCAGCAGAGATCTCTTAGCGGGAGTTTTCGAGCAGTACTTC; CDR3 protein: CATSRDLLAGVFEQYF
J gene: TRBJ2-3; CDR3 length: 15; V gene: TRBV2; clone size: -; D gene: TRBD2; CDR3 DNA: TGTGCCAGCAGCATGACTAGCGGGGGCACAGATACGCAGTATTTT; CDR3 protein: CASSMTSGGTDTQYF
J gene: TRBJ2-3; CDR3 length: 15; V gene: TRBV27; clone size: once; D gene: TRBD1; CDR3 DNA: TGTGCCAGCAGTCCCGGGACAGGGGGCACAGATACGCAGTATTTT; CDR3 protein: CASSPGTGGTDTQYF
J gene: TRBJ2-3; CDR3 length: 14; V gene: TRBV30; clone size: -; D gene: -; CDR3 DNA: TGTGCCTGGAGTGTACCAAGGATCAAAGATACGCAGTATTTT; CDR3 protein: CAWSVPRIKDTQYF
J gene: TRBJ1-5; CDR3 length: 15; V gene: TRBV4-1; clone size: -; D gene: -; CDR3 DNA: TGCGCCAGCAGCCCGGGACTCCTGAGCAATCAGCCCCAGCATTTT; CDR3 protein: CASSPGLLSNQPQHF
J gene: TRBJ2-6; CDR3 length: 16; V gene: TRBV15; clone size: -; D gene: -; CDR3 DNA: TGTGCCACCAGCAGGGGAAGGGGCTCTGGGGCCAACGTCCTGACTTTC; CDR3 protein: CATSRGRGSGANVLTF
J gene: TRBJ2-3; CDR3 length: 15; V gene: TRBV7-2; clone size: once; D gene: -; CDR3 DNA: TGTGCCAGCAGCCTCTCCGGGACTAGCACAGATACGCAGTATTTT; CDR3 protein: CASSLSGTSTDTQYF
J gene: TRBJ1-1; CDR3 length: 12; V gene: TRBV30; clone size: once; D gene: -; CDR3 DNA: TGTGCCTGGAGTAAGGTGAACACTGAAGCTTTCTTT; CDR3 protein: CAWSKVNTEAFF
J gene: TRBJ2-7; CDR3 length: 18; V gene: TRBV11-2; clone size: -; D gene: TRBD2; CDR3 DNA: TGTGCCAGCAGCTTACGGACTAGCGGGGGGCTTTTAGGGTACGAGCAGTACTTC; CDR3 protein: CASSLRTSGGLLGYEQYF
J gene: TRBJ1-1; CDR3 length: 13; V gene: TRBV5-1; clone size: -; D gene: -; CDR3 DNA: TGCGCCAGCAGCTTTATCTTGAACACTGAAGCTTTCTTT; CDR3 protein: CASSFILNTEAFF
J gene: TRBJ1-2; CDR3 length: 13; V gene: TRBV7-2; clone size: few; D gene: -; CDR3 DNA: TGTGCCAGCAGCTTAGACAGGGTCTATGGCTACACCTTC; CDR3 protein: CASSLDRVYGYTF
J gene: TRBJ1-2; CDR3 length: 16; V gene: TRBV29-1; clone size: -; D gene: -; CDR3 DNA: TGCAGCGTTGATAGAGACCCGGACGGGACTAACTATGGCTACACCTTC; CDR3 protein: CSVDRDPDGTNYGYTF
J gene: TRBJ2-7; CDR3 length: 15; V gene: TRBV4-1; clone size: -; D gene: -; CDR3 DNA: TGCGCCAGCAGCCCCGGGATGAGGGGAGGCTACGAGCAGTACTTC; CDR3 protein: CASSPGMRGGYEQYF
J gene: TRBJ1-2; CDR3 length: 12; V gene: TRBV5-5; clone size: -; D gene: -; CDR3 DNA: TGTGCCAGCAGCTGGGACGGGTATGGCTACACCTTC; CDR3 protein: CASSWDGYGYTF
J gene: TRBJ2-5; CDR3 length: 14; V gene: TRBV13; clone size: -; D gene: -; CDR3 DNA: TGTGCCAGCAGCTTAAAGACAGTCCGGGAGACCCAGTACTTC; CDR3 protein: CASSLKTVRETQYF